The 14 T cell receptor beta chains given below trace back to one sample, sequenced in a study of T cells after yellow fever vaccination. In TCRdb, the 5' RACE reads were re-called with MiXCR into one record per CDR3 protein. Among about 120,000 distinct CDR3 sequences listed, roughly 7.2% were seen once. Sequencing used CD4+ T cells sorted from PBMCs, obtained about 49 days after the first yellow fever vaccination. Receptor source: a man between 18 and 29 years old who received the YFV17D yellow fever vaccine.

In this sample, this clonotype turned up many times. The chain carries TRBV7-8 and TRBJ2-2; D gene ambiguous. The CDR3 loop spans 15 amino acids. Trimming left V 5 bases short and J 3 bases short, with 13 bases between. Germline CDR1 reads SGHVS; CDR2 reads FQNEAQ. The CDR3 is CASSVHRVHTGELFF. Written as DNA, the CDR3 is TGTGCCAGCAGCGTTCATAGGGTCCACACCGGGGAGCTGTTTTTT.

This clonotype turned up a few times. The chain combines TRBV20-1 with TRBJ2-5; D is undetermined. V lost 6 bases and J lost 4, with 12 bases in between. The CDR3 contains 12 residues. The germline gives CDR1 DFQATT, CDR2 SNEGSKA (reference sequence). As DNA, the CDR3 is TGCAGTGCGCCTAGGGAAGGAGAGACCCAGTACTTC. Translated, it gives CSAPREGETQYF.

This clonotype has at least ten counts. J is TRBJ2-5 and V is TRBV10-1; 8 nucleotides match TRBD1. The trim removed 0 bases at V and 4 bases at J, leaving 1 base unmatched. The CDR3 totals 14 residues. Germline CDR1 is WNHNN and CDR2 is SYGVQD (reference sequence). The CDR3, as DNA: TGCGCCAGCAGTGAGTCGACAGGGGTAGAGACCCAGTACTTC. Translated: CASSESTGVETQYF.

There are many counts of this clonotype. The rearrangement uses TRBV2 and TRBJ1-1; D gene uncertain. The V gene lost 5 bases and the J gene lost 11 bases, with 12 bases spanning the gap. This CDR3 is 11 amino acids long. Germline values: CDR1 SNHLY, CDR2 FYNNEI. As DNA, the CDR3 is TGTGCCAGCAGTCCAACTGGGGTCGCTTTCTTT. This encodes CASSPTGVAFF.

V gene TRBV4-1 combines with J gene TRBJ1-5; D perhaps matches TRBD1 (6 bases). V was clipped by 1 base and J by 3 bases, with 10 bases between them. Germline lookup yields CDR1 MGHRA and CDR2 YSYEKL. The CDR3 is made up of 15 amino acids. In DNA form, the CDR3 reads TGCGCCAGCAGCCAAGTGGGGGCATCCAATCAGCCCCAGCATTTT. Translating it yields CASSQVGASNQPQHF.

Ten or more counts support this clonotype. The chain joins TRBV3-1 to TRBJ1-6; D gene uncertain. The V gene lost 0 bases and the J gene lost 12 bases, with 21 bases spanning the gap. CDR3 length: 17 amino acids. Germline CDR1 reads LGHDT; CDR2 reads YNNKEL (reference sequence). The CDR3 spells CASSQEIITRRPGPLHF. CDR3 nucleotide sequence: TGTGCCAGCAGCCAAGAAATTATTACTAGGAGACCTGGACCCCTCCACTTT.

This clonotype was counted ten times or more. CDR3 DNA sequence: TGTGCCAGCAAGAGAGCGGACGGGGAGACCCAGTACTTC. It yields the protein CASKRADGETQYF. The chain employs TRBV7-2 and TRBJ2-5, with D perhaps matching TRBD2 (5 bases). Germline CDR1 reads SGHTA; CDR2 reads FQGNSA. V was pared by 7 bases and J by 5 bases, with 14 bases between. The CDR3 runs 13 residues.

This clonotype was counted only a few times. J is TRBJ1-5 and V is TRBV20-1; D might be TRBD1 (5 bases). This CDR3 has 15 residues. With 0 bases removed from V and 4 bases from J, the gap between germline ends came to 13 bases. The V gene's germline CDR1 is DFQATT and CDR2 SNEGSKA (reference sequence). The CDR3 bases are TGCAGTGCTAGAGAGCTTAGGGACGGGAATCAGCCCCAGCATTTT. It is translated as CSARELRDGNQPQHF.

This clonotype has more than one count but fewer than ten. The chain is built from TRBV20-1 and TRBJ2-5; 8 bases agree with TRBD1. CDR1 is DFQATT and CDR2 is SNEGSKA in the germline V gene (reference sequence). V shed 3 bases, J shed 4 bases, and the junction held 10 bases outside the gene matches. The CDR3 has 15 amino acids. CDR3 in amino acids: CSASVVRGLGETQYF. For the CDR3, the DNA is TGCAGTGCTAGTGTGGTCAGGGGGCTAGGAGAGACCCAGTACTTC.

This clonotype was found many times. The chain couples TRBV21-1 to TRBJ1-6; whether TRBD1, the table's D call, matches the DNA was not checked. TRBV21-1 represents a pseudogene. This CDR3 comprises 21 residues. CDR3 sequence: CASSKGCTGWLLGSVNSPLHF. The DNA of the CDR3 is TGTGCCAGCAGCAAAGGATGTACAGGGTGGCTACTGGGGAGTGTTAATTCACCCCTCCACTTT.

This clonotype has ten or more counts. The CDR3 nucleotides are TGTGCCAGCAGCCCATACCTAGAGAATAAGAACACTGAAGCTTTCTTT. Translated, it gives CASSPYLENKNTEAFF. This rearrangement joins TRBV7-2 to TRBJ1-1; D unresolved. The V end lost 5 bases, the J end lost 1 base, and 17 bases lay between the germline ends. Germline-derived CDR1 and CDR2 are SGHTA and FQGNSA. This CDR3 is built from 16 residues.

This clonotype was counted at least ten times. CDR3 in DNA: TGTGCCAGCAGCTCAGCGGTAGGAGAGACCCAGTACTTC. Protein sequence: CASSSAVGETQYF. The rearrangement uses TRBV7-3 and TRBJ2-5; D possibly corresponds to TRBD2 (5 bases). Germline V gene data show CDR1 as SGHTA and CDR2 as FQGTGA. Trimming took off 4 bases at V and 4 bases at J, with 10 bases between the two ends. CDR3 size: 13 residues.

This clonotype was found many times. The chain carries TRBV5-1 and TRBJ1-1, with 8 nucleotides matching TRBD1. The V segment lost 4 bases and the J segment 0 bases; nucleotides outside the gene matches: 5. Germline lookup yields CDR1 SGHRS and CDR2 YFSETQ. The CDR3 loop spans 15 amino acids. The CDR3 DNA reads as TGCGCCAGCAGCGGGACAGGTCGGATGAACACTGAAGCTTTCTTT. Its translation is CASSGTGRMNTEAFF. The variable domain in full, with the rest retrieved from reference TRBV5-1 and TRBJ1-1, is KAGVTQTPRYLIKTRGQQVTLSCSPISGHRSVSWYQQTPGQGLQFLFEYFSETQRNKGNFPGRFSGRQFSNSRSEMNVSTLELGDSALYLCASSGTGRMNTEAFFGQGTRLTVV.

This clonotype was seen many times. The chain uses TRBV6-1 and TRBJ2-2; D unclear. Germline-derived CDR1 and CDR2 are MNHNS and SASEGT. V lost 7 bases and J 5 bases, leaving 17 bases between the germline ends. The CDR3 has 15 residues. The CDR3 DNA follows: TGTGCCAGCATCCCGACCCGACTCCAGACCGGGGAGCTGTTTTTT. Encoded protein: CASIPTRLQTGELFF.